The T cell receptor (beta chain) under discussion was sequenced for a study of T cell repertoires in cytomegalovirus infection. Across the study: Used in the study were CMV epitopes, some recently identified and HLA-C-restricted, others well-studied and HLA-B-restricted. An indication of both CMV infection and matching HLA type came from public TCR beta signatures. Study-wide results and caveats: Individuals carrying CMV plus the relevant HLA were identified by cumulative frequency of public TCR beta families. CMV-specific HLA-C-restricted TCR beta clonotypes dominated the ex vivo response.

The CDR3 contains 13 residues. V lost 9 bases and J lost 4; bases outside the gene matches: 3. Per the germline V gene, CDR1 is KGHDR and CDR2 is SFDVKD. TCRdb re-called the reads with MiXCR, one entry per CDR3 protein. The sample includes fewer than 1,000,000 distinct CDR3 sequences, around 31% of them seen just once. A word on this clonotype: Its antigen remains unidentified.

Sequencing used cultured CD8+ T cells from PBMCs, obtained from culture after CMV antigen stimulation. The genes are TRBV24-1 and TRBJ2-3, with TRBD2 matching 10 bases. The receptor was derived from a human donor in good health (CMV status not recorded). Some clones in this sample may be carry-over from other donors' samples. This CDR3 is CATHSGGSDTQYF. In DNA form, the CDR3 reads TGTGCCACCCATAGCGGGGGGTCAGATACGCAGTATTTT.